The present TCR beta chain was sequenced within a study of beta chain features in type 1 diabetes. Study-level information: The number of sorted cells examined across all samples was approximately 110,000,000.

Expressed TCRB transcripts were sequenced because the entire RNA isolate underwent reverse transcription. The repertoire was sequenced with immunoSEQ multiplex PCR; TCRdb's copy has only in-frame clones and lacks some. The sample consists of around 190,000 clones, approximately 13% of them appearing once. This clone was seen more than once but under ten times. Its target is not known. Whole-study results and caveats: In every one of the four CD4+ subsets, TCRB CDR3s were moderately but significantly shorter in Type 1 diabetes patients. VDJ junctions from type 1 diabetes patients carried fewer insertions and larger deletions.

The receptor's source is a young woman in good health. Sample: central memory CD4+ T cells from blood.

CDR3 amino acids: CASSLQYTGELFF. CDR3 DNA: TGTGCCAGCAGCTTACAGTACACCGGGGAGCTGTTTTTT. This rearrangement joins TRBV11-2 to TRBJ2-2; D is unclear. Per germline, CDR1 SGHAT and CDR2 FQNNGV. CDR3 length: 13 amino acids. With 2 bases removed from V and 3 bases from J, the gap between germline ends came to 4 bases.